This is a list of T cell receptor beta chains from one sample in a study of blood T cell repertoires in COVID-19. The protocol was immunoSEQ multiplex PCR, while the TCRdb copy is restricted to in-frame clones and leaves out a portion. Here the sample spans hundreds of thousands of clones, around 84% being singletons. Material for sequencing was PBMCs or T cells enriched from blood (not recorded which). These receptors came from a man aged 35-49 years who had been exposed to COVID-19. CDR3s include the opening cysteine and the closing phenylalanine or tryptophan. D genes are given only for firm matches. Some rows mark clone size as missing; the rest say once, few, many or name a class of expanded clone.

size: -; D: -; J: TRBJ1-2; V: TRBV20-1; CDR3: CSPRSDYGYTF; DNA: TGCAGTCCCCGATCGGACTATGGCTACACCTTC
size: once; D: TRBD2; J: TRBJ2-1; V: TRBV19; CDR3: CASSQSGRFNEQFF; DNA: TGTGCCAGTAGTCAGAGCGGGAGGTTCAATGAGCAGTTCTTC
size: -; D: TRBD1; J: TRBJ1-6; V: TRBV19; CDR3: CASRSQGGNSPLHF; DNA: TGTGCCAGTAGGTCGCAGGGGGGAAATTCACCCCTCCACTTT
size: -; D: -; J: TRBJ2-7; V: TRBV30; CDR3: CAWSVGGSYEQYF; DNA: TGTGCCTGGAGTGTAGGAGGCTCCTACGAGCAGTACTTC
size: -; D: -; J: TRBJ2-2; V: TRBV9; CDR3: CASKLADNTGELFF; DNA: TGTGCCAGCAAATTAGCGGACAACACCGGGGAGCTGTTTTTT
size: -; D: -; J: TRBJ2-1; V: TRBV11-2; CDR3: CASSLEGTWGNNEQFF; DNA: TGTGCCAGCAGCTTAGAGGGGACTTGGGGAAACAATGAGCAGTTCTTC
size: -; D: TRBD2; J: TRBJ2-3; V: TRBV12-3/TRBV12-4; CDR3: CASLTSVSNTQYF; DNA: TGTGCCAGCCTGACTAGCGTCTCAAATACGCAGTATTTT
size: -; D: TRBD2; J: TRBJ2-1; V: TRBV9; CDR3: CASSVAPTSGSVYEQFF; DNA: TGTGCCAGCAGCGTAGCTCCCACTAGCGGGAGTGTCTATGAGCAGTTCTTC
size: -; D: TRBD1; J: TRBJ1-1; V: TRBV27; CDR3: CASSQGQVNTEAFF; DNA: TGTGCCAGCAGTCAAGGACAGGTGAACACTGAAGCTTTCTTT
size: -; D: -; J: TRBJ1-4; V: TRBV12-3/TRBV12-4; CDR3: CASSSYAEKLFF; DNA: TGTGCCAGCAGTTCTTACGCGGAAAAACTGTTTTTT
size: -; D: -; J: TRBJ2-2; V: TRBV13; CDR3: CASSTPGSGGPYRETGELFF; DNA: TGTGCCAGCAGCACTCCGGGATCCGGAGGCCCCTATCGGGAGACCGGGGAGCTGTTTTTT
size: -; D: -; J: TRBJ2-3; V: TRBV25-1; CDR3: CASSEFRAGATDTQYF; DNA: TGTGCCAGCAGTGAATTCCGAGCGGGCGCCACAGATACGCAGTATTTT
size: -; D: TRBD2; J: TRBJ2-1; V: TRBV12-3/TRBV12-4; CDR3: CASSLTSGQEQFF; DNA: TGTGCCAGCAGTCTAACTAGCGGTCAGGAGCAGTTCTTC
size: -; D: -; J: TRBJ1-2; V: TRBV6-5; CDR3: CASSYDPLTGGGYTF; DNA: TGTGCCAGCAGTTACGATCCCTTGACAGGCGGTGGCTACACCTTC
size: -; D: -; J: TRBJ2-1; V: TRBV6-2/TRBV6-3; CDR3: CASSYSRRLASSYNEQFF; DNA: TGTGCCAGCAGTTACTCTCGGCGGCTAGCGAGCTCCTACAATGAGCAGTTCTTC
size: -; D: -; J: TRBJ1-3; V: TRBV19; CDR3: CASSGGSVLGDTIYF; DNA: TGTGCCAGTAGTGGGGGGAGTGTTCTAGGAGACACCATATATTTT
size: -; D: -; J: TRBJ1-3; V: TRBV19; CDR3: CASRQQSSGNTIYF; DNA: TGTGCCAGCCGACAGCAGAGCTCTGGAAACACCATATATTTT
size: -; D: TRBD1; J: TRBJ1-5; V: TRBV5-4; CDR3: CASSYLDRDNQPQHF; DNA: TGTGCCAGCAGCTATTTAGACAGGGACAATCAGCCCCAGCATTTT
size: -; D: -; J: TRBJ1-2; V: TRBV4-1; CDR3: CASSQGTARGYTF; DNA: TGCGCCAGCAGCCAAGGGACAGCGCGGGGCTACACCTTC
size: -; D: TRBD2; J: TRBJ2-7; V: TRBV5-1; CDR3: CASSPGGAYEQYF; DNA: TGCGCCAGCAGCCCGGGGGGGGCATACGAGCAGTACTTC
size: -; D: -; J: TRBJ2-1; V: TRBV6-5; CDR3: CASRTRSSSYNEQFF; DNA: TGTGCCAGCAGAACCAGGTCGAGCTCCTACAATGAGCAGTTCTTC
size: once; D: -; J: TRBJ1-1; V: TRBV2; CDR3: CASSDLDSEAFF; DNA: TGTGCCAGCAGTGACTTGGACAGTGAAGCTTTCTTT
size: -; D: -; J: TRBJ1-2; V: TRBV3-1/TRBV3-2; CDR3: CASSQDPRRSTF; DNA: TGTGCCAGCAGCCAAGATCCGAGGAGGTCCACCTTC
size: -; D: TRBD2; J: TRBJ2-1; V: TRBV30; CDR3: CAWSPIGTSGRVYYNEQFF; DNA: TGTGCCTGGAGTCCCATCGGGACTAGCGGGAGAGTCTACTACAATGAGCAGTTCTTC
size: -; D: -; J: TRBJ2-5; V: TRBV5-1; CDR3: CASSLATRETQYF; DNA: TGCGCCAGCAGCTTGGCTACTCGGGAGACCCAGTACTTC
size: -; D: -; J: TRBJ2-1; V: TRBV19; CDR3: CASSAGSSYNEQFF; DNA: TGTGCCAGTAGTGCCGGGAGTAGCTACAATGAGCAGTTCTTC
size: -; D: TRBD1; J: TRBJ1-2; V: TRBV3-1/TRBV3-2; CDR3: CASSLRQGRRSGYTF; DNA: TGTGCCAGCAGCTTGCGACAGGGCCGGAGATCTGGCTACACCTTC
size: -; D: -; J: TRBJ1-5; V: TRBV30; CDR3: CAWSVKGVYGTPQHF; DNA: TGTGCCTGGAGTGTCAAAGGGGTCTACGGAACGCCCCAGCATTTT
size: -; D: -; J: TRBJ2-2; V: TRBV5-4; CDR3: CASSLVGNTGELFF; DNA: TGTGCCAGCAGCTTAGTCGGGAACACCGGGGAGCTGTTTTTT
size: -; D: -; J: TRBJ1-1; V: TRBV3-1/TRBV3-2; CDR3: CASSQGRQPLEAFF; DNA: TGTGCCAGCAGCCAAGGTCGACAGCCATTAGAAGCTTTCTTT
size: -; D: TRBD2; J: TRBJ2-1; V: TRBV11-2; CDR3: CASSYPGLANEQFF; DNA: TGTGCCAGCAGCTATCCGGGACTAGCAAATGAGCAGTTCTTC
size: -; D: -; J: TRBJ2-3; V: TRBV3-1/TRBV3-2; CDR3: CASSQEGRDTQYF; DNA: TGTGCCAGCAGCCAAGAAGGGAGGGATACGCAGTATTTT
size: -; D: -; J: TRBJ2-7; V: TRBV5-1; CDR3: CASSWGAGGSYEQYF; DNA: TGCGCCAGCAGCTGGGGGGCAGGGGGCTCCTACGAGCAGTACTTC
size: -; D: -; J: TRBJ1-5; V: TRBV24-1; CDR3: CATSVGGQDQPQHF; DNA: TGTGCCACCAGTGTAGGTGGGCAGGATCAGCCCCAGCATTTT
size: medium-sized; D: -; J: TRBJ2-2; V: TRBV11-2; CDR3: CASSQNTGELFF; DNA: TGTGCCAGCAGTCAAAACACCGGGGAGCTGTTTTTT
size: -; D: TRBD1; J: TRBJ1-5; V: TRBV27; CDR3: CASKSGGGNQPQHF; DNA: TGTGCCAGCAAGTCAGGGGGCGGGAATCAGCCCCAGCATTTT
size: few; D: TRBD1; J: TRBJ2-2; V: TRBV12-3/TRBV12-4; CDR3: CASSLEGAGELFF; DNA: TGTGCCAGCAGTTTAGAGGGGGCTGGGGAGCTGTTTTTT
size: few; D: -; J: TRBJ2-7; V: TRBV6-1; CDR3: CASSELGVGYEQYF; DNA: TGTGCCAGCAGTGAACTGGGAGTGGGCTACGAGCAGTACTTC
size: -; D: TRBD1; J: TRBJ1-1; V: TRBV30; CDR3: CAWTRDSLMNTEAFF; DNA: TGTGCCTGGACACGGGACAGCCTTATGAACACTGAAGCTTTCTTT
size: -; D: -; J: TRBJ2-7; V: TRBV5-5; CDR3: CASRQDLGYEQYF; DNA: TGTGCCAGCAGGCAAGACTTAGGCTACGAGCAGTACTTC
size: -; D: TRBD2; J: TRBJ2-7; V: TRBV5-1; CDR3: CASSFRSRTSARFYEQYF; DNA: TGCGCCAGCAGCTTCCGTTCCCGCACTAGCGCCCGATTCTACGAGCAGTACTTC
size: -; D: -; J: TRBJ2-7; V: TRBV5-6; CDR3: CASSLLLRDWSEQYF; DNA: TGTGCCAGCAGCCTACTGCTGCGTGACTGGAGCGAGCAGTACTTC
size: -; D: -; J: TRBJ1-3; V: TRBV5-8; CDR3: CASSYGLRSGNTIYF; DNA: TGTGCCAGCAGCTATGGACTCCGCTCTGGAAACACCATATATTTT
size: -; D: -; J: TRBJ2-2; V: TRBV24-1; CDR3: CATSVDWGAGELFF; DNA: TGTGCCACCAGTGTGGATTGGGGCGCCGGGGAGCTGTTTTTT
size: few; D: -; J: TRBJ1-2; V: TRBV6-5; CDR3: CASSSNRDTNYGYTF; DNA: TGTGCCAGCAGTTCAAACCGGGACACCAACTATGGCTACACCTTC
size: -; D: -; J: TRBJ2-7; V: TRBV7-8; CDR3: CASSLDGAGEQYF; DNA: TGTGCCAGCAGCTTAGATGGGGCCGGCGAGCAGTACTTC
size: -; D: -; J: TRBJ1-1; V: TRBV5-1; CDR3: CASSLEGNTEAFF; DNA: TGCGCCAGCAGCTTAGAGGGGAACACTGAAGCTTTCTTT
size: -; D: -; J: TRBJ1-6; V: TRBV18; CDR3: CASSPAGNNSPLHF; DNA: TGTGCCAGCTCACCCGCAGGGAATAATTCACCCCTCCACTTT
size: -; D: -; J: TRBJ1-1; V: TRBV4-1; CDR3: CASSFAGRRTEAFF; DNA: TGCGCCAGCAGCTTCGCGGGGCGACGCACTGAAGCTTTCTTT
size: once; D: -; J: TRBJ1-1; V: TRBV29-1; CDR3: CSVVGSKNTEAFF; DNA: TGCAGCGTTGTAGGGAGCAAGAACACTGAAGCTTTCTTT
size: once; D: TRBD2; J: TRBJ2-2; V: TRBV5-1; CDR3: CASSLGLVAGNTGELFF; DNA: TGCGCCAGCAGCCTGGGTCTAGTAGCGGGGAACACCGGGGAGCTGTTTTTT
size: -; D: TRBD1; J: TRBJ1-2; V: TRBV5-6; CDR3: CASSLPGTGTNYGYTF; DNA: TGTGCCAGCAGCTTGCCTGGGACAGGGACTAACTATGGCTACACCTTC
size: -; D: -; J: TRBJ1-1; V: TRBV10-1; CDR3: CASKVSGKEAFF; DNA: TGCGCCAGCAAGGTCTCAGGGAAAGAAGCTTTCTTT
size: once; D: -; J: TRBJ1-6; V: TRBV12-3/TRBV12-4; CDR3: CASTRTANSPLHF; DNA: TGTGCCAGCACCAGGACTGCTAATTCACCCCTCCACTTT